The next 17 T cell receptor beta chains were all read from a single sample in a study of cytomegalovirus exposure and HLA in healthy donors. TCRdb's copy holds only in-frame clones and misses some; the assay was immunoSEQ multiplex PCR. The repertoire holds about 72,000 clones, roughly 92% seen once, with about 1.9% in the top ten. Sequencing was carried out using PBMCs. The receptor set was obtained from a woman aged 18-29 years in good health and CMV-seropositive.

The rearrangement joins TRBV13 to TRBJ2-3; possible D gene TRBD2, 5 bases. Germline CDR1 and CDR2: PRHDT and FYEKMQ (reference sequence). V lost 4 bases and J 5 bases, leaving 19 bases between the germline ends. The CDR3 has 16 amino acids. The CDR3 sequence: CASSSWVRPRGDTQYF. The CDR3 DNA reads as TGTGCCAGCAGCTCCTGGGTCAGGCCCCGGGGAGATACGCAGTATTTT.

This rearrangement joins TRBV29-1 to TRBJ1-1; D remains ambiguous. Germline CDR1 reads SQVTM; CDR2 reads ANQGSEA. The CDR3 loop spans 11 amino acids. CDR3 in DNA: TGCGGCTCTCCGGGGAACACTGAAGCTTTCTTT. Amino acids: CGSPGNTEAFF.

J is TRBJ1-4 and V is TRBV4-3, with D hard to call. The germline V gene has CDR1 LGHNA and CDR2 YSLEER. CDR3 size: 15 residues. V was clipped by 0 bases and J by 4 bases, with 9 bases between them. The CDR3 nucleotides are TGCGCCAGCAGCCAAGATCCAGGACTTAATGAAAAACTGTTTTTT. Protein sequence: CASSQDPGLNEKLFF.

V is TRBV5-6 and J is TRBJ1-4; possible D gene TRBD1, 5 bases. The CDR3 spans 17 residues. Trimming removed 4 bases at V and 0 bases at J, with 16 bases between. The germline gives CDR1 SGHDT, CDR2 YYEEEE. CDR3 residues: CASSLSQVPATNEKLFF. Here the CDR3 DNA reads TGTGCCAGCAGCCTTTCACAGGTTCCTGCAACTAATGAAAAACTGTTTTTT.

The V call is TRBV4-1, the J call TRBJ1-1, with 9 bases lining up with TRBD1. J gave up 3 bases and V 1 base, and 6 bases lay outside the gene matches. Germline V gene data show CDR1 as MGHRA and CDR2 as YSYEKL. The CDR3 spans 16 residues. Here the CDR3 reads CASSQGTGVLDTEAFF. CDR3 DNA: TGCGCCAGCAGCCAAGGGACAGGGGTGTTGGACACTGAAGCTTTCTTT.

The chain uses TRBV5-5 and TRBJ1-2; D not resolved. V was shortened by 0 bases and J by 0 bases, with 3 bases between the two germline ends. CDR3 size: 13 residues. Germline lookup yields CDR1 SGHKS and CDR2 YYEKEE (reference sequence). As DNA, the CDR3 is TGTGCCAGCAGCTTGGGGCCTAACTATGGCTACACCTTC. This encodes CASSLGPNYGYTF.

The chain is built from TRBV30 and TRBJ2-7; 10 bases fit TRBD1. The CDR3 is made up of 14 amino acids. After removal of 1 base from V and 2 bases from J, the junction contained 2 bases not matched to a gene. CDR1 is GTSNPN, CDR2 SVGIG, per germline (reference sequence). This CDR3 reads CAWSGDRGTYEQYF. The CDR3 bases are TGTGCCTGGAGTGGGGACAGGGGCACCTACGAGCAGTACTTC.

V and J are TRBV12-5 and TRBJ2-1; 9 positions agree with TRBD1. V lost 0 bases to trimming and J lost 5 bases; unmatched junction nucleotides: 5. The CDR3 length is 16 residues. Germline CDR1 is LGHNT and CDR2 is FRNRAP. This CDR3 reads CASGLVGTGRDNEQFF. The CDR3 region has the DNA TGTGCTAGTGGTTTGGTAGGGACAGGGAGGGACAATGAGCAGTTCTTC.

The V gene is TRBV30, the J gene TRBJ2-3, with D perhaps matching TRBD2 (6 bases). Germline lookup yields CDR1 GTSNPN and CDR2 SVGIG (reference sequence). The CDR3 runs 14 residues. Trimming cost V 5 bases and J 0 bases, with 12 bases left between them. CDR3 DNA sequence: TGTGCCTGGGGGAGACTAGTTAGCACAGATACGCAGTATTTT. Its protein is CAWGRLVSTDTQYF.

This rearrangement joins TRBV27 to TRBJ1-5; a weak D match, TRBD1 (6 bases). The CDR3 has 14 amino acids. Germline V CDR1 and CDR2: MNHEY, SMNVEV (reference sequence). V dropped 6 bases and J dropped 2 bases, with 11 bases sitting between them. The CDR3 DNA reads TGTGCCAGCAGGCTACAGGGAGGCAATCAGCCCCAGCATTTT. It yields the protein CASRLQGGNQPQHF.

This rearrangement joins TRBV6-1 to TRBJ1-1, with D unclear. Trimming cost V 7 bases and J 1 base, with 10 bases left between them. Germline V gene lookup returns CDR1 MNHNS and CDR2 SASEGT. This CDR3 is built from 13 residues. The CDR3 reads CASTSRQNTEAFF. Written as DNA, the CDR3 is TGTGCCAGCACTAGTAGGCAGAACACTGAAGCTTTCTTT.

The CDR3 spells CASSLRGHTDTQYF. The CDR3 coding sequence is TGTGCCAGCAGCTTGCGGGGACATACAGATACGCAGTATTTT. This chain uses TRBV5-8 with TRBJ2-3, with a tentative D call TRBD1 (6 bases). There are 14 residues in the CDR3. The ends were cut back, 1 base at V and 3 bases at J, with 9 bases in the middle. From germline, CDR1 is SGHTS and CDR2 YDEGEE.

This sequence joins TRBV19 and TRBJ1-2, with TRBD1 identical over 8 bases. Trimming removed 1 base from V and 8 bases from J; junction bases left unmatched: 12. This CDR3 spans 16 amino acids. The V gene's germline CDR1 is LNHDA and CDR2 SQIVND (reference sequence). The CDR3 DNA is TGTGCCAGTAGTATAGTCAGCCAGGACAGGGTAAAAGGCTACACCTTC. This sequence encodes CASSIVSQDRVKGYTF.

J is TRBJ1-1 and V is TRBV9, with 7 bases fitting TRBD1. The junction had 5 bases not matched to a gene; V was cut back by 4 bases and J by 2 bases. Germline V gene data show CDR1 as SGDLS and CDR2 as YYNGEE. CDR3 length: 14 residues. The DNA for the CDR3 is TGTGCCAGCAGCCCTTGGGACAGCAACACTGAAGCTTTCTTT. It codes for CASSPWDSNTEAFF. Variable domain in full (rest from reference TRBV9 and TRBJ1-1): DSGVTQTPKHLITATGQRVTLRCSPRSGDLSVYWYQQSLDQGLQFLIQYYNGEERAKGNILERFSAQQFPDLHSELNLSSLELGDSALYFCASSPWDSNTEAFFGQGTRLTVV.

The chain is built from TRBV6-1 and TRBJ2-1; 12 nucleotides line up with TRBD2. Germline CDR1 and CDR2: MNHNS and SASEGT. The CDR3 has 18 residues. V was pared by 3 bases and J by 1 base, with 7 bases of the junction left unmatched. The CDR3 protein is CASSDRLAGGPSYNEQFF. In DNA form, the CDR3 reads TGTGCCAGCAGTGATCGGCTAGCGGGGGGGCCGTCCTACAATGAGCAGTTCTTC.

The V call is TRBV19, the J call TRBJ2-3; TRBD2 matches 7 bases. V trimming: 4 bases; J trimming: 3 bases; junction bases outside the gene matches: 4. This CDR3 region has 14 residues. Per germline, CDR1 LNHDA and CDR2 SQIVND (reference sequence). CDR3 sequence reads: CASSSAGVTDTQYF. DNA of the CDR3: TGTGCCAGTAGTAGCGCGGGGGTTACAGATACGCAGTATTTT.

The chain combines TRBV7-9 with TRBJ1-2, with D hard to call. From germline, CDR1 is SEHNR and CDR2 FQNEAQ (reference sequence). This CDR3 is 12 amino acids long. V dropped 2 bases and J dropped 3 bases, with 4 bases sitting between them. The DNA for the CDR3 is TGTGCCAGCAGCTTAACAGACTATGGCTACACCTTC. Encoded protein: CASSLTDYGYTF.